This T cell receptor beta chain was identified in a study of PD-L1 blockade in urothelial cancer (dated by TCRdb to about 2017). Broadly, across the study: All patients started therapy in about 2014 and received atezolizumab 1,200 mg intravenously every 3 weeks. Blood samples gave median yields of around 150,000 T cells and 82,636 unique TCRs, along with a median clonality of around 0.075. Blood samples were analyzed 3 weeks after the start of treatment (second dose) and 6 weeks after the start of treatment. An ECOG performance status of 0 or 1 was recorded for the patients, and 0 to 3 prior chemotherapy regimens had been received by the patients. About 90% of the 29 patients were identified as males with urothelial cancer of bladder origin, and a prior smoking history was reported by 18 of 29 patients. Durable clinical benefit was defined as a progression-free survival longer than 6 months, and TCR features were additionally tested against progression-free survival and overall survival. Somatic, immune and clinical correlates of response to PD-L1 blockade with atezolizumab in urothelial cancer were the focus of an exploratory multi-omic analysis. Some 29 patients had pretreatment blood TCR-seq, around 25 had at least one posttreatment blood collection, and around 25 had tumor TCR-seq. In the same patients who had TCR sequencing, pretreatment tumors also underwent whole exome sequencing and RNA sequencing. Durable clinical benefit was achieved by nine patients but not by the remaining 20. Pretreatment tumor samples and matched peripheral blood, collected serially before and after atezolizumab treatment, underwent TCR sequencing.

A total of 25 to 30 patients with locally advanced or metastatic urothelial carcinoma, treated at Memorial Sloan Kettering on a trial protocol, made up the cohort. Peripheral blood mononuclear cells were collected pretreatment and during treatment, with between 1 and 8 total time points obtained per patient. The Qiagen DNeasy Blood extraction kit was used to purify genomic DNA from total PBMCs and tumor samples. PBMCs were collected pretreatment and during treatment, and were isolated and stored as previously described. From V the trimming removes 2 bases and from J it removes 4 bases, while the gene matches leave 6 bases of the junction unaccounted for. CDR1 and CDR2 were assigned from the germline V gene as ENHRY and SYGVKD. The CDR3 has 17 amino acids, counting the end cysteine and phenylalanine. Only CDR3 DNA remains: 51 bases, in frame from the first base. The study at large found these results: Patients with durable benefit showed greater expansion of tumor-associated TCR clones in peripheral blood 3 weeks after starting treatment (n = 22, p = 0.022). Because the sample size was small (n of about 29) and many exploratory analyses were performed, the results are intended to be hypothesis-generating. A pretreatment peripheral blood TCR clonality below the median was linked to improved progression-free and overall survival.

Synthetic TCR analog templates were spiked into each PCR to estimate absolute template abundance from read counts. The immunoSEQ assay was used to amplify TCRbeta CDR3 regions from genomic DNA with bias-controlled V and J gene primers. Sequencing of rearranged TCRbeta segments was done at approximately 20X coverage. Under the source paper's analysis protocol: Clustering was used to correct sequencing errors, and CDR3s were annotated against IMGT so that V, D and J genes could be assigned. Downstream analyses used only productive TCRbeta rearrangements, leaving out any out-of-frame or stop-codon sequences. Clonality was computed as one minus Shannon entropy normalized by the log of the number of unique productive sequences. Fisher's exact test with Benjamini-Hochberg correction, at a threshold of adjusted p below 0.01, was used to find clones that differed between time points or between blood and tumor. TCRdb re-hosts the immuneACCESS table, in-frame sequences only. Its copies lack some clones; in the studies checked, an unresolved V gene accounts for under half of them, and the cause for the rest is not known. V, J and clone size were drawn from that table, and D and trimming were deduced from the DNA. In all, the sample holds just over 50,000 clones, and around 87% of those were seen once. Approximately 16% of the sample belongs to the ten largest clones.

About this clone itself: It has no known antigen specificity. Base qualities are not recorded, but no much larger clone differs from it by a single base.

Rearrangement joined TRBV10-3 to TRBJ2-2, and 11 junctional nucleotides match TRBD2. Material: PBMCs, obtained around atezolizumab (anti-PD-L1) treatment. This TCR was sampled from a man aged 55 to 69 with urothelial cancer. The nucleotides are TGTGCCATCAGTGAGGGGCTAGCGGGGGGCCCCACCGGGGAGCTGTTTTTT. Its protein is CAISEGLAGGPTGELFF.